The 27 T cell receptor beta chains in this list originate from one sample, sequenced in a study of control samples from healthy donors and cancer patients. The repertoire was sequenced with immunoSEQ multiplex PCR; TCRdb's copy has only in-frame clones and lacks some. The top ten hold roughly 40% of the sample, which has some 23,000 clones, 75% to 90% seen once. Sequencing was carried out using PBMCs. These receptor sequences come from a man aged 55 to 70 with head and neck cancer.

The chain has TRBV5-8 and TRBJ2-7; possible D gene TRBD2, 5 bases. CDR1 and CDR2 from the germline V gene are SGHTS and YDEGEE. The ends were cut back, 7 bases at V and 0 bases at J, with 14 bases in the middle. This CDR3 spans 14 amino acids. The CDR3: CASPGIASSYEQYF. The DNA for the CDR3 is TGTGCCAGCCCCGGGATAGCGAGCTCCTACGAGCAGTACTTC.

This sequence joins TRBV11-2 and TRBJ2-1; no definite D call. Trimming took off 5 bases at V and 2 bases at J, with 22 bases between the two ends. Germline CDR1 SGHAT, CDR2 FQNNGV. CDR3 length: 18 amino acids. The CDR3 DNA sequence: TGTGCCAGCAGCCCGAGTTCTGATATAATGGCTACCTACAATGAGCAGTTCTTC. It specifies CASSPSSDIMATYNEQFF.

CDR3 nucleotide sequence: TGTGCCAGCACCTTGGGGGGCCCGAACACTGAAGCTTTCTTT. It codes for CASTLGGPNTEAFF. The V gene is TRBV27, the J gene TRBJ1-1, with D perhaps matching TRBD1 (6 bases). The V end was cut by 7 bases, the J end by 1 base, with 13 bases between. CDR1 is MNHEY and CDR2 is SMNVEV in the germline V gene (reference sequence). CDR3 length equals 14 residues.

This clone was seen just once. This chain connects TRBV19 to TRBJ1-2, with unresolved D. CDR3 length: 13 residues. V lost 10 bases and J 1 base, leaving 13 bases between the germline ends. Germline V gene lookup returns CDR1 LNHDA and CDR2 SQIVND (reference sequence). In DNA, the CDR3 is TGTGCCACCCTAGGGCCCGTTAACTATGGCTACACCTTC. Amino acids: CATLGPVNYGYTF.

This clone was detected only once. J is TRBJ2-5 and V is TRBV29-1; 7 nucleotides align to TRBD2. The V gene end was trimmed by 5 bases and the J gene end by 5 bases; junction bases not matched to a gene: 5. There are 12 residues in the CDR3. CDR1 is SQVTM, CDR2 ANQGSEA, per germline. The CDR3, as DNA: TGCAGCGTTTCGGGGGAGGGGGAGACCCAGTACTTC. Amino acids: CSVSGEGETQYF.

DNA of the CDR3: TGTGCCAGCAGCGGACAGAATAACTATGGCTACACCTTC. Translated: CASSGQNNYGYTF. The rearrangement links TRBV2 to TRBJ1-2; TRBD1 is a possible D gene (6 bases). CDR1 SNHLY and CDR2 FYNNEI come from the germline V gene. The V gene lost 6 bases and the J gene lost 1 base, with 9 bases spanning the gap. The CDR3 extends over 13 amino acids. The full variable domain, its missing parts supplied by reference TRBV2 and TRBJ1-2, is EPEVTQTPSHQVTQMGQEVILRCVPISNHLYFYWYRQILGQKVEFLVSFYNNEISEKSEIFDDQFSVERPDGSNFTLKIRSTKLEDSAMYFCASSGQNNYGYTFGSGTRLTVV.

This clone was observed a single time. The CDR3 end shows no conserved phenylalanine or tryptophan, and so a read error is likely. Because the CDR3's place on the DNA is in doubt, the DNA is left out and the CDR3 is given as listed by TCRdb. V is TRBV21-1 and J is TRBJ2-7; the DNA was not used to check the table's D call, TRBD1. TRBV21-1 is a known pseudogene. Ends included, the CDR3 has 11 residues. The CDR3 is CASSSLDRDVI.

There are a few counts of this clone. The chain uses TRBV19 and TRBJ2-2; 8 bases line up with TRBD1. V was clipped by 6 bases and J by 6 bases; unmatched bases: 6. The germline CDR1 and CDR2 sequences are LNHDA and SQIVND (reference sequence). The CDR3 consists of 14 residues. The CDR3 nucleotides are TGTGCCAGTAGGGACAGGGCGCGCGCCGGGGAGCTGTTTTTT. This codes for CASRDRARAGELFF.

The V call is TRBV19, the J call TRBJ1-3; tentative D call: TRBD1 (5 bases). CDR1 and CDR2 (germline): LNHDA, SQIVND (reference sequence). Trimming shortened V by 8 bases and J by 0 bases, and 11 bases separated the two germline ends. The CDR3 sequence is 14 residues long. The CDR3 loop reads CASSRQPSGNTIYF. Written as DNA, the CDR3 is TGTGCCAGTTCGCGACAGCCCTCTGGAAACACCATATATTTT.

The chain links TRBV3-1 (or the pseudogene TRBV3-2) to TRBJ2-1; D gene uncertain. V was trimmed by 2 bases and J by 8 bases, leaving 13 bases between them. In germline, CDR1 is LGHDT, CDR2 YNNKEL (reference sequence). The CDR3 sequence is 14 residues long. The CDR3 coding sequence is TGTGCCAGCAGCCAAAAAAACCCTGCGGATGAGCAGTTCTTC. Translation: CASSQKNPADEQFF.

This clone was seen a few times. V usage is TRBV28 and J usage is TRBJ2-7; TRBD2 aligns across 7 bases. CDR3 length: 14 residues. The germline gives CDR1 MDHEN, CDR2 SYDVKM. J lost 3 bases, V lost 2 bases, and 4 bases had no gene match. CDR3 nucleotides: TGTGCCAGCAGTTTAGCGGGAGTGGACTACGAGCAGTACTTC. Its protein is CASSLAGVDYEQYF.

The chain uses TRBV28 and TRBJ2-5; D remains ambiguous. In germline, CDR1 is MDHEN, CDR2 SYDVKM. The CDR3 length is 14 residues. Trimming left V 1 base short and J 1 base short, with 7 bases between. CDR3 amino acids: CASSLSGGQETQYF. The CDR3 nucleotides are TGTGCCAGCAGTTTATCGGGTGGCCAAGAGACCCAGTACTTC.

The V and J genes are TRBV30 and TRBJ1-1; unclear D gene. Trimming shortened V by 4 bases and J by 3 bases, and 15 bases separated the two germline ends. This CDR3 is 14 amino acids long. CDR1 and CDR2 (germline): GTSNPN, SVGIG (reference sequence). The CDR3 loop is CAWIPWAEDTEAFF. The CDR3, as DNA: TGTGCCTGGATCCCATGGGCGGAGGACACTGAAGCTTTCTTT.

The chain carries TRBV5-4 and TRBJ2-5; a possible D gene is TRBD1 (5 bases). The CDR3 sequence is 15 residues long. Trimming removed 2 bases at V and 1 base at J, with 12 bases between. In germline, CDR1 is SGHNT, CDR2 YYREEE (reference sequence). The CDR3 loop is CASSFGLQVQETQYF. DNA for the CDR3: TGTGCCAGCAGCTTCGGATTACAGGTCCAAGAGACCCAGTACTTC.

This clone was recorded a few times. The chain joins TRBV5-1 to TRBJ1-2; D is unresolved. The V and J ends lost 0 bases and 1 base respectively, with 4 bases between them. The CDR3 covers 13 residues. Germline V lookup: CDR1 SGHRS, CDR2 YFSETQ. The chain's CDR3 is CASSLAFNYGYTF. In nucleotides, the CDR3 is TGCGCCAGCAGCTTGGCGTTTAACTATGGCTACACCTTC.

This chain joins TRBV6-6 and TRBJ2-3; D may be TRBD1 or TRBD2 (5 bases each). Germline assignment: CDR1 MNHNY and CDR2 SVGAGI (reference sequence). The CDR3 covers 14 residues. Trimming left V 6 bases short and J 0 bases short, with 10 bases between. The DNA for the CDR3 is TGTGCCAGCAGACCGAGGGACAGCACAGATACGCAGTATTTT. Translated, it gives CASRPRDSTDTQYF.

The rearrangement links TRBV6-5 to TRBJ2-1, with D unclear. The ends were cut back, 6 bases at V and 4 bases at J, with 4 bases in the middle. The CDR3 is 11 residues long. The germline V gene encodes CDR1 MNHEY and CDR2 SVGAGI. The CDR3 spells CASRGYNEQFF. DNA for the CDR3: TGTGCCAGCAGGGGGTACAATGAGCAGTTCTTC.

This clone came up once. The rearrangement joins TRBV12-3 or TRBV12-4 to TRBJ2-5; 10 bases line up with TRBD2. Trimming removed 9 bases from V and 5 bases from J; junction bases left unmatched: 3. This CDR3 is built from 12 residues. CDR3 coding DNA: TGTGCCAGTGAAGCGGGAGGGGAGACCCAGTACTTC. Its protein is CASEAGGETQYF.

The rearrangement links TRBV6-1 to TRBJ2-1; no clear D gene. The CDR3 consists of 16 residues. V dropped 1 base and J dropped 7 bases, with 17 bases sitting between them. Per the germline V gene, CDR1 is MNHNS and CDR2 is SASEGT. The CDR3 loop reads CASSEGGDWDRNEQFF. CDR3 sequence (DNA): TGTGCCAGCAGTGAAGGCGGCGATTGGGATAGGAATGAGCAGTTCTTC.

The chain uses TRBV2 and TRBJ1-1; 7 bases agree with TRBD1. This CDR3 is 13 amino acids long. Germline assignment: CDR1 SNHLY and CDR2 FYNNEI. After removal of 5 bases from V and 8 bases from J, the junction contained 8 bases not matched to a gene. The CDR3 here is CASSSTGLAEAFF. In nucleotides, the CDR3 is TGTGCCAGCAGTTCGACAGGGTTGGCGGAAGCTTTCTTT.

The CDR3 DNA reads TGTGCCAGCAGTGAACAGGGTATGAATCAGCCCCAGCATTTT. It yields the protein CASSEQGMNQPQHF. This chain links TRBV2 with TRBJ1-5, with a tentative D call TRBD1 (5 bases). The CDR3 totals 14 residues. CDR1 and CDR2 from the germline V gene are SNHLY and FYNNEI. Trimming took 2 bases from V and 4 from J, leaving 9 bases between them.

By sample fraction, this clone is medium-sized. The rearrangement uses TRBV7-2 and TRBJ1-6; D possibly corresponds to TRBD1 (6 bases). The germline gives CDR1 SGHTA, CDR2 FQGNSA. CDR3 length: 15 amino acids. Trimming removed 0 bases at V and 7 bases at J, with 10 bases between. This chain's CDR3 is CASSLAGASNSPLHF. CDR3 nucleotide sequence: TGTGCCAGCAGCTTAGCGGGGGCGAGCAATTCACCCCTCCACTTT.

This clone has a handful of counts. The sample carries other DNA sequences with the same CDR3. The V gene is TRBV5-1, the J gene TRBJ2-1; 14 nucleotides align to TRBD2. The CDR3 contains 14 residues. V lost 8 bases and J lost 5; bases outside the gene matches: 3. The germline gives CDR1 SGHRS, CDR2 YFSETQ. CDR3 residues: CASRTSGRNNEQFF. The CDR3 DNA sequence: TGCGCCAGTCGGACTAGCGGGAGGAACAATGAGCAGTTCTTC.

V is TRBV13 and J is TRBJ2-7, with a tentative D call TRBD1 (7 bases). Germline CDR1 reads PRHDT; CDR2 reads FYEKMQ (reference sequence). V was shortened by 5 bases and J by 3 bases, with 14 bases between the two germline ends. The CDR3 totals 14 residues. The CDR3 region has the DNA TGTGCCAGCAGCCCTAGACAGGGACTCTACGAGCAGTACTTC. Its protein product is CASSPRQGLYEQYF. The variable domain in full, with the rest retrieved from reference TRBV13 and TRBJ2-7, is AAGVIQSPRHLIKEKRETATLKCYPIPRHDTVYWYQQGPGQDPQFLISFYEKMQSDKGSIPDRFSAQQFSDYHSELNMSSLELGDSALYFCASSPRQGLYEQYFGPGTRLTVT.

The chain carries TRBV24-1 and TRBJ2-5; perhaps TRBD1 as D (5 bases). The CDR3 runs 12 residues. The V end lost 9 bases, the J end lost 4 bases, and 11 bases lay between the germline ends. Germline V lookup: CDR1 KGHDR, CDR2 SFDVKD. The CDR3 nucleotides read TGTGCCACCCATGATGGGGCAGAGACCCAGTACTTC. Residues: CATHDGAETQYF.

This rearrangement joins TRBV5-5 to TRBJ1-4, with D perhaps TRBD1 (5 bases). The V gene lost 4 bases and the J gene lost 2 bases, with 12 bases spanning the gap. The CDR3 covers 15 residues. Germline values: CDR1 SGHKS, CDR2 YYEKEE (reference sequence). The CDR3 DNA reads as TGTGCCAGCAGCCCTCAGGGTTGGACTAATGAAAAACTGTTTTTT. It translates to CASSPQGWTNEKLFF.

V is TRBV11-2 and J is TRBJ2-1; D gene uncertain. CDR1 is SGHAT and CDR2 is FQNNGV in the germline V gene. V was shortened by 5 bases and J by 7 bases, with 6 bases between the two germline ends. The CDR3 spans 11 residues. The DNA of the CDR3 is TGTGCCAGCAGCCGGAGAAATGAGCAGTTCTTC. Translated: CASSRRNEQFF.